This passage covers 8 T cell receptor beta chains from one sample sequenced in a study of T cells in Graves' hyperthyroidism and ophthalmopathy. The TCR beta CDR3 regions underwent amplification using RNA transcripts as the source. In the first-round RT-PCR of the TCR CDR3, the HTBI primer set was used. MiXCR was run by TCRdb on the multiplex PCR reads, yielding one entry per CDR3 protein. The profile shows some 560,000 distinct CDR3 sequences, approximately 15% of them singletons. The material sequenced was blood. These receptors were obtained from a woman in her 30s with Graves' hyperthyroidism.

This clonotype was detected ten times or more. The V gene is TRBV11-2, the J gene TRBJ2-7; 11 nucleotides line up with TRBD2. The CDR3 consists of 15 residues. Germline CDR1 reads SGHAT; CDR2 reads FQNNGV. J gave up 3 bases and V 4 bases, and 5 bases lay outside the gene matches. CDR3 residues: CASSSLAGGLYEQYF. CDR3 bases: TGTGCCAGCAGCTCTTTAGCGGGAGGGCTCTACGAGCAGTACTTC. Supplemented by reference TRBV11-2 and TRBJ2-7, the full variable domain reads EAGVAQSPRYKIIEKRQSVAFWCNPISGHATLYWYQQILGQGPKLLIQFQNNGVVDDSQLPKDRFSAERLKGVDSTLKIQPAKLEDSAVYLCASSSLAGGLYEQYFGPGTRLTVT.

This clonotype was recorded a few times. The CDR3 sequence: CASSSDSSYNSPLHF. The CDR3 nucleotides are TGTGCCAGCAGCTCGGACAGCTCCTATAATTCACCCCTCCACTTT. This chain uses TRBV5-6 with TRBJ1-6; possible D gene TRBD1, 6 bases. V lost 3 bases and J lost 0, with 7 bases in between. Germline V gives CDR1 SGHDT, CDR2 YYEEEE. The CDR3 contains 15 residues.

This clonotype was detected many times. V is TRBV27 and J is TRBJ2-5, with 12 bases aligning to TRBD2. V was pared by 5 bases and J by 5 bases, with 3 bases of the junction left unmatched. This CDR3 region has 14 residues. Germline V lookup: CDR1 MNHEY, CDR2 SMNVEV (reference sequence). The CDR3 sequence is CASSNGLAGETQYF. The CDR3 region has the DNA TGTGCCAGCAGTAACGGACTAGCGGGGGAGACCCAGTACTTC.

This clonotype was seen repeatedly, ten times or more. The chain uses TRBV7-3 and TRBJ2-1; 8 bases map to TRBD1. CDR1 is SGHTA, CDR2 FQGTGA, per germline. The CDR3 has 15 residues. J was trimmed by 4 bases and V by 6 bases; bases with no gene match: 8. CDR3 in DNA: TGTGCCAGCAGTTTTGGGACAGGAGCATACAATGAGCAGTTCTTC. It codes for CASSFGTGAYNEQFF. Complete variable domain (other parts from reference TRBV7-3 and TRBJ2-1): GAGVSQTPSNKVTEKGKYVELRCDPISGHTALYWYRQSLGQGPEFLIYFQGTGAADDSGLPNDRFFAVRPEGSVSTLKIQRTERGDSAVYLCASSFGTGAYNEQFFGPGTRLTVL.

As regards this clonotype: A much larger clone lies a single base off, so this may be a read error. The gene calls are TRBV11-2 and TRBJ2-7, with 8 bases fitting TRBD2. V lost 3 bases and J lost 6; bases outside the gene matches: 10. This CDR3 has 15 amino acids. Germline CDR1 is SGHAT and CDR2 is FQNNGV. The CDR3 region is CASSFSGTLGCEQYF. The CDR3 nucleotides are TGTGCCAGCAGCTTTAGCGGGACTCTGGGTTGCGAGCAGTACTTC.

This clonotype has only a few counts. The chain employs TRBV28 and TRBJ2-1; 9 nucleotides align to TRBD2. CDR1 is MDHEN and CDR2 is SYDVKM in the germline V gene. CDR3 length equals 16 residues. Trimming at V came to 3 bases and at J to 1 base, leaving 4 bases not matched to a gene. The CDR3 coding sequence is TGTGCCAGCAGTTTGTCGACTAGCGGATCCTACAATGAGCAGTTCTTC. Translating it yields CASSLSTSGSYNEQFF. Looking up the rest from reference TRBV28 and TRBJ2-1 gives the full variable domain: DVKVTQSSRYLVKRTGEKVFLECVQDMDHENMFWYRQDPGLGLRLIYFSYDVKMKEKGDIPEGYSVSREKKERFSLILESASTNQTSMYLCASSLSTSGSYNEQFFGPGTRLTVL.

This clonotype was seen a handful of times. The gene calls are TRBV28 and TRBJ2-3; 8 bases align to TRBD1. Per the germline V gene, CDR1 is MDHEN and CDR2 is SYDVKM. The CDR3 is 16 residues long. V lost 4 bases to trimming and J lost 5 bases; unmatched junction nucleotides: 11. This CDR3 is CASSSTAGQGRDTQYF. The CDR3 coding sequence is TGTGCCAGCAGTTCAACTGCCGGACAGGGTAGAGATACGCAGTATTTT.

This clonotype was recorded many times. V and J are TRBV5-5 and TRBJ1-1; 10 bases line up with TRBD1. The CDR3 sequence is 14 residues long. Germline lookup yields CDR1 SGHKS and CDR2 YYEKEE (reference sequence). With 3 bases clipped from V and 5 bases from J, the junction kept 4 bases outside the gene matches. CDR3 bases: TGTGCCAGCAGCTACGACAGGGGGCGAACTGAAGCTTTCTTT. It specifies CASSYDRGRTEAFF.